A single T cell receptor (beta chain) is shown here with its context. Its matching antigen is unknown. TCRbeta library preparation incorporated unique molecular identifiers. In TCRdb, the PCR reads were re-called with MiXCR into one record per CDR3 protein. This table has approximately 82,000 distinct CDR3 sequences, 15% to 20% appearing once. This entry comes from a study of T-cell reconstitution after alpha-beta-depleted transplantation in children. The study, taken as a whole, reports: The authors attributed T-cell counts and diversity one year after transplant mostly to newly produced T cells. Reportedly, only several hundred clones from non-depleted graft cells drove alpha-beta T-cell counts at about two months.

V lost 1 base and J 5 bases, leaving 6 bases between the germline ends. The length of the CDR3 is 12 residues. Per germline, CDR1 SEHNR and CDR2 FQNEAQ (reference sequence). The clonotype originates from a male patient aged 2 to 10 who had a stem cell transplant for acute lymphoblastic leukemia, so the T cells may come from the graft donor. The rearrangement joins TRBV7-9 to TRBJ2-7; D is undetermined. The material sequenced was PBMCs, mostly from graft donor cells, taken 360 days after TCRalphabeta/CD19-depleted stem cell transplant. The CDR3 DNA is TGTGCCAGCAGCTTAGTTCTGCACGAGCAGTACTTC. This codes for CASSLVLHEQYF.